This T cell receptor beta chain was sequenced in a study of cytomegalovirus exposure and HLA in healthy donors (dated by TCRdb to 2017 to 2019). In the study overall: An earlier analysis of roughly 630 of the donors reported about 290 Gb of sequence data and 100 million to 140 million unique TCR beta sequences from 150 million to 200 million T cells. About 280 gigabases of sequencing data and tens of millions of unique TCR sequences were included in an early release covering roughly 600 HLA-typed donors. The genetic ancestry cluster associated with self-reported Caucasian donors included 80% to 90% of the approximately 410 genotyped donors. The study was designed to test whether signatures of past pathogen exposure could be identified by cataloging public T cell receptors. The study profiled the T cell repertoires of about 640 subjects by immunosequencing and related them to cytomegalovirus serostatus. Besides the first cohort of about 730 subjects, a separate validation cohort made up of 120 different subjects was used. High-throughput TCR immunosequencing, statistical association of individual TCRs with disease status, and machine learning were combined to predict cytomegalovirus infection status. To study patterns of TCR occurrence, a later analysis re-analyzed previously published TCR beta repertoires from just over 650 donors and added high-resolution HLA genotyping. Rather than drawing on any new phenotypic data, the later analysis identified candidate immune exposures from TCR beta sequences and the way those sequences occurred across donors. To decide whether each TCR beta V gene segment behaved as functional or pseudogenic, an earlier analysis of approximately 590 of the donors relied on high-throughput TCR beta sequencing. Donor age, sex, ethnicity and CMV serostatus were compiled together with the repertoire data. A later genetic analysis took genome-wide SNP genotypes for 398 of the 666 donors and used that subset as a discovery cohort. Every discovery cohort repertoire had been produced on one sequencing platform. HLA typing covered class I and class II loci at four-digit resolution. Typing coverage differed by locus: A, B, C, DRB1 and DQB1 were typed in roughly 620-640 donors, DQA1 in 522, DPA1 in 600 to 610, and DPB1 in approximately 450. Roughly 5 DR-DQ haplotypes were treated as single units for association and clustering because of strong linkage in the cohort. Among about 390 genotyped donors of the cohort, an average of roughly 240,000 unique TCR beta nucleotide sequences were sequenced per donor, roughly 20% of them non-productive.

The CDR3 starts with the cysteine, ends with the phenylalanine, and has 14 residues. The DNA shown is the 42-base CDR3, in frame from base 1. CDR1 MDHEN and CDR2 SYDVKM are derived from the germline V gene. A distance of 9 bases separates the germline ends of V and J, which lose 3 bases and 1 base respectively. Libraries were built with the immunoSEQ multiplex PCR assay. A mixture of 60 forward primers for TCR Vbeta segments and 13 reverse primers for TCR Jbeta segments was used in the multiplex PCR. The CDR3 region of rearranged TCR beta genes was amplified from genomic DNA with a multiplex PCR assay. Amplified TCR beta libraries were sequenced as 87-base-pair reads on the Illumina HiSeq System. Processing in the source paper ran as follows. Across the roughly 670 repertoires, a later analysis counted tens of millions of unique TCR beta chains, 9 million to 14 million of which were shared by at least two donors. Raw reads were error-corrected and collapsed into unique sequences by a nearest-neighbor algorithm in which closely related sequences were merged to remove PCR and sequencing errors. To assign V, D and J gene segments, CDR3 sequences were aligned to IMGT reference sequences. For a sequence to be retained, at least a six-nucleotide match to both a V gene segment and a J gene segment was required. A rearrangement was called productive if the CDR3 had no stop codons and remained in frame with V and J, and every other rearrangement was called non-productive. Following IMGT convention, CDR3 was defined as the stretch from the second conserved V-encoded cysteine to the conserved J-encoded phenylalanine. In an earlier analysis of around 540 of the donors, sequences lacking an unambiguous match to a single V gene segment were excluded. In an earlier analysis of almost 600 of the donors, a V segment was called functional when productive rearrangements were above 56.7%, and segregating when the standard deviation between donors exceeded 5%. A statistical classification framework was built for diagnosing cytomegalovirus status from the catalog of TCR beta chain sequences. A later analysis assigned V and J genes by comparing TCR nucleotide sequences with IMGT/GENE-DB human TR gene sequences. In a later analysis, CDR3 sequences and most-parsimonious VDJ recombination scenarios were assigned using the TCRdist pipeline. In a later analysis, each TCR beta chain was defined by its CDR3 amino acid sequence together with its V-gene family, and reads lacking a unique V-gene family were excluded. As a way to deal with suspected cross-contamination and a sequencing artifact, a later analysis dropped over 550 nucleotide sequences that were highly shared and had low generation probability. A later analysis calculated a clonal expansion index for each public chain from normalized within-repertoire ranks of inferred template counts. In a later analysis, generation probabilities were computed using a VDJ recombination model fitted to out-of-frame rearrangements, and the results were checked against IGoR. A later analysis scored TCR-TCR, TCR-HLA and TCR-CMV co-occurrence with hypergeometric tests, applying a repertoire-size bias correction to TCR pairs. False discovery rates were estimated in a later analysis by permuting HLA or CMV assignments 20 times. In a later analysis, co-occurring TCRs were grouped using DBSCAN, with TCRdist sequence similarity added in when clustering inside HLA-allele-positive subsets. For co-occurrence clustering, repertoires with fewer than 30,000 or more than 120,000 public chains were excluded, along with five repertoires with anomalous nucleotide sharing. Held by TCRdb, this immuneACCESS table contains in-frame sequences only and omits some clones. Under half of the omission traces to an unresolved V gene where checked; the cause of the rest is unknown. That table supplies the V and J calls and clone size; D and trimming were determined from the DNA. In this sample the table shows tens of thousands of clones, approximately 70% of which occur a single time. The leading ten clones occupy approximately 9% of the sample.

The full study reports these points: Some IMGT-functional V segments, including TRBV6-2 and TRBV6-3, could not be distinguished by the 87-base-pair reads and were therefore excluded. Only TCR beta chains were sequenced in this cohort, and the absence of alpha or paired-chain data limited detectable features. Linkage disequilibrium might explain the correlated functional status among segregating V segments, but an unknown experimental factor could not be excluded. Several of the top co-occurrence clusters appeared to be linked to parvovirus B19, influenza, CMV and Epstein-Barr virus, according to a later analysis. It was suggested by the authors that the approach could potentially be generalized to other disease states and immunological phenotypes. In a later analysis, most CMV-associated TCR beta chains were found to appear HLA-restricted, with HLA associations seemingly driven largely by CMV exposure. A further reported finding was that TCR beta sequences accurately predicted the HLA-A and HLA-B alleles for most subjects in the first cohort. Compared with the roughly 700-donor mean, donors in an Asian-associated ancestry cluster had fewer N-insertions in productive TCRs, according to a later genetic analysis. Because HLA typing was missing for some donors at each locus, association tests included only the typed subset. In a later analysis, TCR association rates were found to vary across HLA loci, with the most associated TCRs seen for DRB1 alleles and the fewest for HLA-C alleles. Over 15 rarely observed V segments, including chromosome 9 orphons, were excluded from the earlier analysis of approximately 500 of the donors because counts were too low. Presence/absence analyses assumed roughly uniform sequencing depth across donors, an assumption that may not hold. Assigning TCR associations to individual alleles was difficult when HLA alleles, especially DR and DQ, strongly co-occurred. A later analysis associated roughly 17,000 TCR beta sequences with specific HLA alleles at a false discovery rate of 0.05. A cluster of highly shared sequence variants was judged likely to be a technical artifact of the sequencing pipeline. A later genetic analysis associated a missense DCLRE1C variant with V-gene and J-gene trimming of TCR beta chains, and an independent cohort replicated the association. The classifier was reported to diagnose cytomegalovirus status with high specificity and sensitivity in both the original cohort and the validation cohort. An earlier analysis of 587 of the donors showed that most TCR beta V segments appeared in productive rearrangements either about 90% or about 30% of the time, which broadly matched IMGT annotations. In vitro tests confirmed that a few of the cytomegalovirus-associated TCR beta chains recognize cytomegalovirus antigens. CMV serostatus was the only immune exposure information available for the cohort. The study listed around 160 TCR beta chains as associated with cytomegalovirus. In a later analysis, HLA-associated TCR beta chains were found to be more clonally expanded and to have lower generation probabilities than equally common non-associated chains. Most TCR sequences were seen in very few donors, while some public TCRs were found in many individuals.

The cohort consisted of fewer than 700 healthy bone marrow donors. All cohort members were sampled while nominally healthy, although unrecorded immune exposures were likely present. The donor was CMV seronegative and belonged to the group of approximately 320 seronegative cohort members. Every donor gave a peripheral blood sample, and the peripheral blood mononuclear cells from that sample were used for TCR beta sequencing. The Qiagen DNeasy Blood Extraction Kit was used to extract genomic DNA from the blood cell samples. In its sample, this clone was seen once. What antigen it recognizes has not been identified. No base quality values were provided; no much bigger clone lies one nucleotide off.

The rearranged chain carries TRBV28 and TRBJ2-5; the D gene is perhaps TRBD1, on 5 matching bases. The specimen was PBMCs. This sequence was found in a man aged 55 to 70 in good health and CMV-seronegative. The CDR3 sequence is CASSLGQAQETQYF. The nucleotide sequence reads TGTGCCAGCAGTTTGGGGCAGGCCCAAGAGACCCAGTACTTC.